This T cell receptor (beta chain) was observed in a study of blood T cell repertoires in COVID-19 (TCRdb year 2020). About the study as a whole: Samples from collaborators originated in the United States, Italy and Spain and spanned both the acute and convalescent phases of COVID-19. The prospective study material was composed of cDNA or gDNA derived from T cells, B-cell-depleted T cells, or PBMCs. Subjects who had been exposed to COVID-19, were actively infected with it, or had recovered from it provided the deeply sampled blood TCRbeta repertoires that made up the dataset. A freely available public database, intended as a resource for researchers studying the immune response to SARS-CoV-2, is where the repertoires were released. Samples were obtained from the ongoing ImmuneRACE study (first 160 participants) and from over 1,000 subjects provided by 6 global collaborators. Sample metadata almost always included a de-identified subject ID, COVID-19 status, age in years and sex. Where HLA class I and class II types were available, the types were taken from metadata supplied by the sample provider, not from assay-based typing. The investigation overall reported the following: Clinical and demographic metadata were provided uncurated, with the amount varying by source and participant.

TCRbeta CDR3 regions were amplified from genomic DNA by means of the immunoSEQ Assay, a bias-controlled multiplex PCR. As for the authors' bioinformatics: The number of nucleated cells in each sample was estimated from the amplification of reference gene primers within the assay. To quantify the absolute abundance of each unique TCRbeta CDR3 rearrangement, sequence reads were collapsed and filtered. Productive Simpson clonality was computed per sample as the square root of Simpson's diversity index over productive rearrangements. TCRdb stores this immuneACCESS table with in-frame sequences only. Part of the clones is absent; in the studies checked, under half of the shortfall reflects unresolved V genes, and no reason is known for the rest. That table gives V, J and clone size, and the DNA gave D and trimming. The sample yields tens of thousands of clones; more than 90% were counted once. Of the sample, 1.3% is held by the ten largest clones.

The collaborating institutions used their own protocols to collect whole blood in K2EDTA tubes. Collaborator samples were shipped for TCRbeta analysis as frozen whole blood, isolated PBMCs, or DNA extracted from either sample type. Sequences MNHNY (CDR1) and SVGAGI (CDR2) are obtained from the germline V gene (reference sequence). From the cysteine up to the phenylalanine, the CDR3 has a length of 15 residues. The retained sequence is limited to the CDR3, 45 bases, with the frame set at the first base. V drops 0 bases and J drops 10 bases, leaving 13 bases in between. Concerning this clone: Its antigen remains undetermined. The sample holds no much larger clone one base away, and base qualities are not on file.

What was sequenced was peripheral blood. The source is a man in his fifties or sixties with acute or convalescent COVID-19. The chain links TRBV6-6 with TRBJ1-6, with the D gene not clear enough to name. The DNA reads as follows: TGTGCCAGCAGTTACTCGGGGAGGGAAGACTCACCCCTCCACTTT. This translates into CASSYSGREDSPLHF.